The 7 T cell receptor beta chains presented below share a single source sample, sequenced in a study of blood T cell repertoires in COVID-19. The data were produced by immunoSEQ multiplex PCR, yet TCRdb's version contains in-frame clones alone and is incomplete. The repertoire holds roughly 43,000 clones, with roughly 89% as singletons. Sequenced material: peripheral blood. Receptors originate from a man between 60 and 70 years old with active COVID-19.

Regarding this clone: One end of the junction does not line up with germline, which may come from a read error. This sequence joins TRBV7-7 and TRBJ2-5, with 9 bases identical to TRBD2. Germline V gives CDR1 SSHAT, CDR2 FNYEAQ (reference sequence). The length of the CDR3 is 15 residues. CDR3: CASSLAGASVETQYF. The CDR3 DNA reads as TGTGCTAGCAGCTTAGCGGGGGCGTCGGTAGAGACCCAGTACTTC.

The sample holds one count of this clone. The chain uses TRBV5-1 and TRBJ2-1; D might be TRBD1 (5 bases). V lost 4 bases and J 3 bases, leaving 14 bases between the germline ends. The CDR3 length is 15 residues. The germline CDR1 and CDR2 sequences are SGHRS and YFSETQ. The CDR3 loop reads CASSTRAGGYNEQFF. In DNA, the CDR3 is TGCGCCAGCAGCACCAGGGCTGGCGGCTACAATGAGCAGTTCTTC.

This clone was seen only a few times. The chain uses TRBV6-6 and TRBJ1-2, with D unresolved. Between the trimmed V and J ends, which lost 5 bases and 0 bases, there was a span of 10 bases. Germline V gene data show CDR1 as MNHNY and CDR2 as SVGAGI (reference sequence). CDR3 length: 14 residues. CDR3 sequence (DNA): TGTGCCAGCAGTCCTTCAGAGGCTAACTATGGCTACACCTTC. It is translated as CASSPSEANYGYTF.

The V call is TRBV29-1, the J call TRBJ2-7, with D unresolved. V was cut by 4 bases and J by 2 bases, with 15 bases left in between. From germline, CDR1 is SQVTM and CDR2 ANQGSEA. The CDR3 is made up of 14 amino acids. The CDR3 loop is CSVAGLGQTYEQYF. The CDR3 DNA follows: TGCAGCGTTGCAGGCTTGGGCCAGACCTACGAGCAGTACTTC.

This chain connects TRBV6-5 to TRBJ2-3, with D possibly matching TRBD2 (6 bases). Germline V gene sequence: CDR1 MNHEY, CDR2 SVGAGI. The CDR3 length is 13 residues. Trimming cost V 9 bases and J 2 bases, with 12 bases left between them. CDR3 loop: CASFSGPTDTQYF. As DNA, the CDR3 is TGTGCCAGTTTTAGCGGCCCCACAGATACGCAGTATTTT.

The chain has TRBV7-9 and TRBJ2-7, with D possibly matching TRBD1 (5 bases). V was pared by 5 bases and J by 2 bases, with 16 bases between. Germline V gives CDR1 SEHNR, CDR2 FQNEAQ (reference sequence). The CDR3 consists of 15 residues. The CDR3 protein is CASSMDINRAYEQYF. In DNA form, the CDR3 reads TGTGCCAGCAGCATGGACATTAATAGGGCCTACGAGCAGTACTTC.

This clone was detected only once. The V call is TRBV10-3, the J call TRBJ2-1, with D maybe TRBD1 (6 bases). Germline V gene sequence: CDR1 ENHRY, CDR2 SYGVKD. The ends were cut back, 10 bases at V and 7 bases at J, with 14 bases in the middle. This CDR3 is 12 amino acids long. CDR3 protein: CATLGASNEQFF. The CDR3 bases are TGTGCCACCCTGGGGGCCAGTAATGAGCAGTTCTTC.